This is a list of T cell receptor beta chains from one sample in a study of early T cells in non-severe SARS-CoV-2 infection. TCRdb itself ran the 5' RACE reads through MiXCR, one entry per CDR3 protein. The sample consists of some 62,000 distinct CDR3 sequences, roughly a tenth of them appearing once. The material sequenced was whole blood. These TCRs come from an adult who was a healthcare worker with PCR-confirmed SARS-CoV-2 infection or an uninfected control (not recorded which). Each CDR3 is given with its conserved first and last residue. The order of the fields is V gene, clone size, J gene, D gene, CDR3 protein, CDR3 DNA. The D gene is left open where the match is weak. Clone size appears in some rows only: once, few, many, or a class for an expanded clone.

TRBV21-1	many	TRBJ2-3	.	CASSKVADDSTSTDTQYF	TGTGCCAGCAGCAAAGTAGCCGATGACTCCACTAGCACAGATACGCAGTATTTT
TRBV6-5	.	TRBJ2-3	TRBD1	CASTHQGARADTQYF	TGTGCCAGCACCCACCAGGGGGCTCGGGCAGATACGCAGTATTTT
TRBV29-1	few	TRBJ1-1	TRBD1	CSAGGQPNTEAFF	TGCAGCGCTGGGGGACAGCCGAACACTGAAGCTTTCTTT
TRBV5-1	.	TRBJ1-2	.	CASSLGTRQGYTF	TGCGCCAGCAGCTTGGGGACCCGACAGGGCTACACCTTC
TRBV10-2	many	TRBJ2-3	.	CASKGAGDTQYF	TGCGCCAGCAAAGGGGCCGGAGATACGCAGTATTTT
TRBV20-1	few	TRBJ2-5	.	CSARVGGETQYF	TGCAGTGCTAGAGTTGGAGGGGAGACCCAGTACTTC
TRBV5-1	.	TRBJ2-3	.	CASSLMGVTDTQYF	TGCGCCAGCAGCTTGATGGGGGTCACAGATACGCAGTATTTT
TRBV2	few	TRBJ1-4	TRBD1	CASSVWTGFNEKLFF	TGTGCCAGCAGTGTGTGGACAGGGTTTAATGAAAAACTGTTTTTT
TRBV7-2	.	TRBJ2-1	TRBD2	CASSTRLAGRNEQFF	TGTGCCAGCAGCACACGACTAGCGGGGCGAAATGAGCAGTTCTTC
TRBV28	.	TRBJ2-3	.	CATGSGGDTQYF	TGTGCCACGGGATCCGGAGGGGATACGCAGTATTTT
TRBV10-3	few	TRBJ2-5	.	CAISPGTETQYF	TGTGCCATCAGTCCCGGGACAGAGACCCAGTACTTC
TRBV19	.	TRBJ1-2	.	CASSMNQQLFGYTF	TGTGCCAGTAGTATGAACCAGCAGCTGTTTGGCTACACCTTC
TRBV12-3/TRBV12-4	many	TRBJ1-2	.	CASSLFRGWSYGYTF	TGTGCCAGCAGTTTGTTCAGGGGTTGGAGCTATGGCTACACCTTC
TRBV3-1	few	TRBJ1-1	.	CASSRAGTKNTEAFF	TGTGCCAGCAGCCGAGCCGGGACGAAGAACACTGAAGCTTTCTTT
TRBV30	few	TRBJ1-4	.	CALQRTPNEKLFF	TGTGCCCTTCAGAGGACACCTAATGAAAAACTGTTTTTT
TRBV25-1	many	TRBJ2-1	.	CASSELVGGSYNEQFF	TGTGCCAGCAGTGAATTGGTAGGGGGCTCCTACAATGAGCAGTTCTTC
TRBV28	many	TRBJ1-5	.	CASTVRQTPYSNQPQHF	TGTGCCAGCACCGTAAGACAAACACCGTATAGCAATCAGCCCCAGCATTTT
TRBV28	.	TRBJ2-3	TRBD1	CASSPDRRKQYF	TGTGCCAGCAGCCCGGACAGGAGGAAACAGTATTTT
TRBV6-4	many	TRBJ1-2	TRBD1	CASRTGTGGGYTF	TGTGCCAGCAGAACTGGGACAGGTGGTGGCTACACCTTC
TRBV11-2	.	TRBJ2-3	.	CASSYEVPSDTQYF	TGTGCCAGCAGCTACGAAGTCCCGAGCGATACGCAGTATTTT
TRBV7-9	.	TRBJ1-1	.	CASTSGGVGTEAFF	TGTGCCAGCACCTCAGGAGGGGTCGGCACTGAAGCTTTCTTT
TRBV10-1	few	TRBJ1-2	TRBD1	CASSDWTGEYYGYTF	TGCGCCAGCAGCGACTGGACAGGGGAATACTATGGCTACACCTTC
TRBV20-1	many	TRBJ1-2	TRBD1	CSAHRTGGFLYGYTF	TGCAGTGCACATAGGACAGGGGGCTTTTTGTATGGCTACACCTTC
TRBV6-6	many	TRBJ1-3	.	CASSPPEGKGNTIYF	TGTGCCAGCAGTCCCCCCGAAGGAAAAGGAAACACCATATATTTT
TRBV15	many	TRBJ1-1	.	CATSRGNSGGVNTEAFF	TGTGCCACCAGCAGAGGTAACTCCGGGGGAGTGAACACTGAAGCTTTCTTT
TRBV3-1	few	TRBJ1-6	.	CASSQEVWNSPLHF	TGTGCCAGCAGCCAAGAGGTGTGGAATTCACCCCTCCACTTT
TRBV7-3	.	TRBJ2-2	TRBD2	CASSSPGLAGGPGELFF	TGTGCCAGCAGCTCCCCGGGACTAGCGGGGGGGCCCGGGGAGCTGTTTTTT
TRBV30	many	TRBJ1-5	.	CAWSTSRQPQHF	TGTGCCTGGAGTACATCGAGACAGCCCCAGCATTTT
TRBV11-2	many	TRBJ2-5	.	CASSLGRQETQYF	TGTGCCAGCAGCTTGGGACGGCAAGAGACCCAGTACTTC
TRBV14	.	TRBJ2-1	TRBD1	CASQWTGGSYNEQFF	TGTGCCAGCCAGTGGACAGGGGGCTCCTACAATGAGCAGTTCTTC
TRBV9	.	TRBJ1-1	.	CASSPNLIATEAFF	TGTGCCAGCAGCCCCAACTTGATTGCCACTGAAGCTTTCTTT
TRBV20-1	few	TRBJ1-2	TRBD1	CSARDLQGHGYTF	TGCAGTGCTAGAGACTTACAGGGGCATGGCTACACCTTC
TRBV20-1	.	TRBJ2-1	.	CSARDGGGYEQFF	TGCAGTGCTAGAGATGGGGGGGGCTATGAGCAGTTCTTC
TRBV6-6	few	TRBJ1-1	.	CASSALRDAFF	TGTGCCAGCAGTGCACTCCGGGATGCTTTCTTT
TRBV2	.	TRBJ2-2	TRBD2	CASILAVTGELFF	TGTGCCAGCATCCTAGCGGTGACCGGGGAGCTGTTTTTT
TRBV6-1	few	TRBJ1-5	.	CASGANQPQHF	TGTGCCAGTGGGGCCAACCAGCCCCAGCATTTT
TRBV20-1	.	TRBJ2-3	.	CSAQKPGPTDTQYF	TGCAGTGCTCAAAAACCGGGCCCCACAGATACGCAGTATTTT
TRBV5-1	many	TRBJ1-3	.	CASREPSGNTIYF	TGCGCCAGCAGAGAGCCCTCTGGAAACACCATATATTTT
TRBV30	.	TRBJ1-2	TRBD1	CAWSETGNYGYTF	TGTGCCTGGAGTGAGACAGGGAACTATGGCTACACCTTC
TRBV6-2/TRBV6-3	few	TRBJ1-5	.	CASSYSIRVQGRSNQPQHF	TGTGCCAGCAGTTACTCGATTCGAGTACAGGGTCGGAGCAATCAGCCCCAGCATTTT
TRBV29-1	many	TRBJ1-2	.	CSVEGRPDGGYTF	TGCAGCGTTGAGGGACGTCCGGACGGTGGCTACACCTTC
TRBV7-6	few	TRBJ2-2	.	CASSARDANTGELFF	TGTGCCAGCAGCGCCAGGGACGCGAACACCGGGGAGCTGTTTTTT
TRBV29-1	many	TRBJ2-3	.	CSVAAGATGTDTQYF	TGCAGCGTTGCGGCGGGGGCTACAGGGACAGATACGCAGTATTTT
TRBV11-3	few	TRBJ2-2	TRBD1	CASSLEPPGQGYTGELFF	TGTGCCAGCAGCTTAGAACCACCCGGACAGGGATACACCGGGGAGCTGTTTTTT
TRBV12-3/TRBV12-4	.	TRBJ2-1	.	CASSFRGYNEQFF	TGTGCCAGCAGTTTTCGAGGCTACAATGAGCAGTTCTTC
TRBV24-1	medium-sized	TRBJ2-1	TRBD1	CATSDPNPTGGSYNEQFF	TGTGCCACCAGTGATCCAAACCCGACAGGGGGCTCCTACAATGAGCAGTTCTTC
TRBV29-1	.	TRBJ2-1	.	CSVRINSYNEQFF	TGCAGCGTTAGGATCAACTCCTACAATGAGCAGTTCTTC
TRBV20-1	.	TRBJ1-1	.	CSARAGWNTEAFF	TGCAGTGCTAGAGCGGGGTGGAACACTGAAGCTTTCTTT
TRBV2	few	TRBJ1-1	TRBD1	CASRMDRGGTEAFF	TGTGCCAGCAGGATGGACAGGGGTGGCACTGAAGCTTTCTTT
TRBV6-6	few	TRBJ1-1	.	CASSYSLTAEAFF	TGTGCCAGCAGTTACTCGTTAACGGCTGAAGCTTTCTTT